This TCR beta chain appears in the sequencing data of a study of Ad26.COV2.S vaccination and SARS-CoV-2 variants. General observations from the study: It was found that vaccine and placebo recipients had similar non-spike TCR breadth. Substantial breadth in spike-specific CD8+ and CD4+ T cell responses was reportedly seen after vaccination.

Some clones are missing from TCRdb's copy, which holds only in-frame ones; the method was immunoSEQ multiplex PCR. The sample shows 410,000 or so clones, more than 80% of them seen only once. Remarks on this clone: Its antigen remains unidentified.

Indicated treatment: 19 received Ad26.COV2.S at low or high dose, single or two shots; roughly 5 received placebo; per-sample allocation not given. Day 63 following the first vaccine or placebo injection was when the samples were taken. The input for sequencing was peripheral blood, taken in a trial of Ad26.COV2.S vaccine versus placebo. The sequence was obtained from a person between 18 and 65 years old who received the Ad26.COV2.S COVID-19 vaccine or a placebo.

The CDR3 spells CASIPFPGQVYEQYF. The CDR3 bases are TGTGCCAGCATCCCTTTCCCGGGGCAGGTCTACGAGCAGTACTTC. The V gene is TRBV6-2 or TRBV6-3, the J gene TRBJ2-7; the D gene could be TRBD1 or TRBD2 (5 bases each). CDR1 is MNHEY and CDR2 is SVGEGT in the germline V gene. V gave up 7 bases and J gave up 3 bases, with 19 bases separating them. The length of the CDR3 is 15 residues.